This T cell receptor beta chain was retrieved from a study of blood T cell repertoires in COVID-19. Study overall: PBMCs, B-cell-depleted T cells, or T cells were the source of the cDNA or gDNA that made up the material.

The table lists this clone with a count of one. Germline V gives CDR1 LNHNV, CDR2 YYDKDF (reference sequence). With 2 bases clipped from V and 4 bases from J, the junction kept 2 bases outside the gene matches. This CDR3 spans 15 amino acids. As processed by the authors: Estimated nucleated cell counts came from reference gene primer amplification. Clones were sequenced by immunoSEQ multiplex PCR, and TCRdb holds only the in-frame ones, with some missing. V, J and clone size are taken as reported in that table, and D and trimming were inferred from the DNA itself. Here the sample spans about 260,000 clones, 84% being singletons.

Sequencing used PBMCs or T cells enriched from blood (not recorded which). The chain is built from TRBV15 and TRBJ1-5, with 10 bases fitting TRBD1. This sequence originates from a young man with acute COVID-19. DNA of the CDR3: TGTGCCACCAGCAGACGGACAGGGGGTAATCAGCCCCAGCATTTT. Its protein product is CATSRRTGGNQPQHF.